These 28 T cell receptor beta chains came from one sample sequenced in a study of identifying expanded T cells in peripheral blood. Method: immunoSEQ multiplex PCR; TCRdb's copy keeps in-frame clones and lacks some. This sample has 50,000 to 75,000 clones, with approximately 87% found just once. The specimen sequenced was blood. These receptors were collected from a person aged 18 to 70 in good health.

CDR3: CASSSTGEGNSPLHF. CDR3 DNA sequence: TGTGCCAGCAGTTCTACAGGGGAGGGTAATTCACCCCTCCACTTT. The J gene is TRBJ1-6, the V gene TRBV6-4; 7 bases are shared with TRBD1. CDR3 length: 15 residues. Unmatched junction bases numbered 7, after V lost 5 bases and J lost 6 bases. Per the germline V gene, CDR1 is MRHNA and CDR2 is SNTAGT.

The chain uses TRBV28 and TRBJ2-1; 12 bases fit TRBD2. The trim removed 2 bases at V and 9 bases at J, leaving 8 bases unmatched. The CDR3 runs to 16 residues. CDR1 and CDR2 from the germline V gene are MDHEN and SYDVKM. The CDR3 reads CASSLTLAGGPGEQFF. CDR3 coding DNA: TGTGCCAGCAGTTTAACCCTAGCGGGAGGGCCAGGTGAGCAGTTCTTC.

This clone was found once. CDR3 bases: TGTGCCAGCAGTTCTTACAGGGGTAACACAGATACGCAGTATTTT. Translating gives CASSSYRGNTDTQYF. The V and J genes are TRBV6-5 and TRBJ2-3; 7 positions match TRBD1. The CDR3 is 15 residues long. Germline CDR1 is MNHEY and CDR2 is SVGAGI. Trimming at V came to 4 bases and at J to 2 bases, leaving 6 bases not matched to a gene.

This chain links TRBV6-6 with TRBJ2-7; the D call may be TRBD1 or TRBD2 (5 bases each). The length of the CDR3 is 15 residues. Trimming left V 0 bases short and J 0 bases short, with 9 bases between. Germline loops: CDR1 MNHNY, CDR2 SVGAGI (reference sequence). CDR3 DNA: TGTGCCAGCAGTTACTCGGGGGTTTCCTCCTACGAGCAGTACTTC. It translates to CASSYSGVSSYEQYF.

The CDR3 loop is CASSSEGETQYF. DNA of the CDR3: TGCGCCAGCAGCTCCGAAGGGGAGACCCAGTACTTC. The rearrangement uses TRBV5-1 and TRBJ2-5; D is ambiguous. Trimming removed 3 bases from V and 5 bases from J, with 8 bases in between. Germline V lookup: CDR1 SGHRS, CDR2 YFSETQ. CDR3 length equals 12 residues.

The V call is TRBV2, the J call TRBJ2-5; 13 bases are a match to TRBD2. From germline, CDR1 is SNHLY and CDR2 FYNNEI. The trim removed 6 bases at V and 5 bases at J, leaving 9 bases unmatched. The CDR3 length is 16 residues. The CDR3, as DNA: TGTGCCAGCAGCCGTACTAGCGGGGGGGTCGGGGAGACCCAGTACTTC. It codes for CASSRTSGGVGETQYF.

The chain employs TRBV5-1 and TRBJ1-5; 7 bases line up with TRBD1. Germline V gene sequence: CDR1 SGHRS, CDR2 YFSETQ. V lost 4 bases and J lost 5; bases outside the gene matches: 9. This CDR3 has 15 residues. The chain's CDR3 is CASSLKTGADQPQHF. DNA of the CDR3: TGCGCCAGCAGCCTAAAAACAGGGGCGGATCAGCCCCAGCATTTT.

The V and J genes are TRBV6-1 and TRBJ2-1; 9 bases are a match to TRBD1. V gave up 6 bases and J gave up 4 bases; unmatched junction bases: 4. This CDR3 is built from 14 residues. Germline V gene data show CDR1 as MNHNS and CDR2 as SASEGT. Written as DNA, the CDR3 is TGTGCCAGCAGATCCGGGACAGGGTACAATGAGCAGTTCTTC. It yields the protein CASRSGTGYNEQFF.

V usage is TRBV29-1 and J usage is TRBJ2-3; TRBD2 matches 7 bases. This CDR3 contains 16 residues. Trimming at V came to 0 bases and at J to 0 bases, leaving 6 bases not matched to a gene. Germline-derived CDR1 and CDR2 are SQVTM and ANQGSEA. This chain's CDR3 is CSVEDPSGSSTDTQYF. The DNA for the CDR3 is TGCAGCGTTGAAGATCCTAGCGGCTCTAGCACAGATACGCAGTATTTT.

V is TRBV27 and J is TRBJ1-2; no clear D. The germline V and J ends were trimmed by 5 bases and 8 bases, with 12 bases remaining between them. The CDR3 spans 12 residues. The germline gives CDR1 MNHEY, CDR2 SMNVEV (reference sequence). The CDR3 spells CASSRLGGGYTF. CDR3 nucleotide sequence: TGTGCCAGCAGTCGACTAGGAGGGGGCTACACCTTC.

This chain uses TRBV7-3 with TRBJ2-7, with D maybe TRBD1 (5 bases). V lost 3 bases, J lost 1 base, and 13 bases lay in between. The germline gives CDR1 SGHTA, CDR2 FQGTGA. This CDR3 region has 15 residues. CDR3 protein: CASSLAGPTSYEQYF. For the CDR3, the DNA is TGTGCCAGCAGCTTGGCAGGGCCTACTTCCTACGAGCAGTACTTC.

This chain connects TRBV14 to TRBJ2-5, with 14 positions matching TRBD2. The CDR3 length is 18 residues. Germline CDR1 reads SGHDN; CDR2 reads FVKESK. Germline trimming cut 1 base from V and 0 bases from J; bases unmatched to any gene: 4. In DNA form, the CDR3 reads TGTGCCAGCAGCCAAGCGAGACTAGCGGGAGGGTACCAAGAGACCCAGTACTTC. Protein product: CASSQARLAGGYQETQYF.

V is TRBV5-8 and J is TRBJ2-1; 11 bases map to TRBD2. The CDR3 spans 16 residues. V dropped 1 base and J dropped 5; count of bases not matched to a gene: 5. Germline-derived CDR1 and CDR2 are SGHTS and YDEGEE. CDR3 nucleotide sequence: TGTGCCAGCAGCTTGTGGGGACTAGCGGATAACAATGAGCAGTTCTTC. It translates to CASSLWGLADNNEQFF.

CDR3 residues: CASSSGVGGGSNEKLFF. CDR3 in DNA: TGTGCCAGCAGCTCCGGAGTTGGGGGAGGTTCTAATGAAAAACTGTTTTTT. The rearrangement uses TRBV5-6 and TRBJ1-4; TRBD1 is a possible D gene (5 bases). This CDR3 contains 17 residues. V was pared by 3 bases and J by 3 bases, with 18 bases between. The germline V gene has CDR1 SGHDT and CDR2 YYEEEE.

This clone was counted ten times or more. The genes are TRBV30 and TRBJ2-2, with 8 bases identical to TRBD2. The germline V gene has CDR1 GTSNPN and CDR2 SVGIG (reference sequence). Losses at the gene ends were 6 bases for V and 4 bases for J; bases not matched to a gene: 7. This CDR3 is built from 14 residues. Here the CDR3 reads CACPHGGGTGELFF. The DNA of the CDR3 is TGTGCCTGCCCTCACGGGGGGGGCACCGGGGAGCTGTTTTTT.

The table lists this clone with a few counts. The chain is built from TRBV9 and TRBJ1-3; D is undetermined. Germline V gives CDR1 SGDLS, CDR2 YYNGEE. Trimming stripped 0 bases from V and 0 bases from J, with 16 bases between. This CDR3 comprises 18 residues. The chain's CDR3 is CASSVDVRKGSSGNTIYF. The CDR3 DNA reads as TGTGCCAGCAGCGTAGACGTTCGAAAGGGTTCCTCTGGAAACACCATATATTTT.

This clone has just one count. This chain joins TRBV11-2 and TRBJ1-4; no clear D. In germline, CDR1 is SGHAT, CDR2 FQNNGV. This CDR3 has 17 residues. Trimming pared 0 bases from V and 0 bases from J, leaving 11 bases between. The CDR3 nucleotides read TGTGCCAGCAGCTTAGAGCTCAGGATCGCAACTAATGAAAAACTGTTTTTT. This translates into CASSLELRIATNEKLFF.

The J gene is TRBJ1-3, the V gene TRBV10-1; D unclear. CDR3 length: 17 residues. Deletions cut 7 bases from V and 0 bases from J, with 19 bases between. Germline assignment: CDR1 WNHNN and CDR2 SYGVQD (reference sequence). CDR3 coding DNA: TGCGCCAGCACCAACTCGAGGACGTCTCACTCTGGAAACACCATATATTTT. It is translated as CASTNSRTSHSGNTIYF.

The J gene is TRBJ2-3, the V gene TRBV6-1; 7 bases fit TRBD2. Germline CDR1 and CDR2: MNHNS and SASEGT. The CDR3 is made up of 15 amino acids. Trimming removed 2 bases from V and 2 bases from J; junction bases left unmatched: 4. The CDR3 loop reads CASSESAGNTDTQYF. The CDR3 DNA reads as TGTGCCAGCAGTGAATCAGCGGGGAACACAGATACGCAGTATTTT.

The rearrangement links TRBV4-1 to TRBJ1-2; possibly TRBD1 for D (6 bases). Germline-derived CDR1 and CDR2 are MGHRA and YSYEKL. V lost 4 bases to trimming and J lost 8 bases, with 20 bases between them. The CDR3 runs to 15 residues. CDR3 in DNA: TGCGCCAGCAGCCCCTCGGGGGCCCTCGGGGAGGGCTACACCTTC. It yields the protein CASSPSGALGEGYTF.

This clone was seen once. The chain joins TRBV27 to TRBJ2-1, with D possibly TRBD2 on 6 matching bases. This CDR3 is built from 14 residues. V lost 3 bases and J 2 bases, leaving 8 bases between the germline ends. Germline V gene sequence: CDR1 MNHEY, CDR2 SMNVEV (reference sequence). The DNA for the CDR3 is TGTGCCAGCAGTTTGCGCGGGACCTACAATGAGCAGTTCTTC. Its translation is CASSLRGTYNEQFF.

CDR3 bases: TGTGCCAGCAGCTTTATGCGGGGGGGCACCGGGGAGCTGTTTTTT. It codes for CASSFMRGGTGELFF. The chain carries TRBV5-4 and TRBJ2-2; 9 bases line up with TRBD2. CDR3 size: 15 residues. Trimming at V came to 2 bases and at J to 4 bases, leaving 3 bases not matched to a gene. CDR1 is SGHNT, CDR2 YYREEE, per germline (reference sequence).

The V call is TRBV20-1, the J call TRBJ2-3; D unresolved. V was trimmed by 4 bases and J by 1 base, leaving 3 bases between them. The CDR3 has 11 amino acids. Germline lookup yields CDR1 DFQATT and CDR2 SNEGSKA (reference sequence). This CDR3 is CSATGTDTQYF. CDR3 nucleotide sequence: TGCAGTGCTACGGGCACAGATACGCAGTATTTT.

This chain joins TRBV5-1 and TRBJ2-1; D not certain. CDR3 length equals 14 residues. The germline V gene encodes CDR1 SGHRS and CDR2 YFSETQ. V was trimmed by 1 base and J by 0 bases, leaving 5 bases between them. CDR3 in amino acids: CASSLFGSYNEQFF. CDR3 bases: TGCGCCAGCAGCTTGTTTGGCTCCTACAATGAGCAGTTCTTC.

The V gene is TRBV27, the J gene TRBJ2-7; D perhaps matches TRBD2 (7 bases). The CDR3 totals 14 residues. Germline V gene lookup returns CDR1 MNHEY and CDR2 SMNVEV (reference sequence). Trimming removed 8 bases at V and 5 bases at J, with 19 bases between. The CDR3 nucleotides read TGTGCCAGCGGCGGGGGCCTCGGGTTCCACGAGCAGTACTTC. Translation gives CASGGGLGFHEQYF.

This clone was counted only a few times. V gene TRBV7-2 combines with J gene TRBJ2-1; D could derive from TRBD1 or TRBD2 (5 bases each). The germline gives CDR1 SGHTA, CDR2 FQGNSA. V was clipped by 5 bases and J by 10 bases, with 21 bases between them. The CDR3 covers 15 residues. CDR3 nucleotides: TGTGCCAGCAGCCCTCTGGGGGAAGGGTTGGTCGAGCAGTTCTTC. Translating gives CASSPLGEGLVEQFF.

This clone has only one observation. The rearrangement joins TRBV6-5 to TRBJ1-2; D might be TRBD1 (5 bases). The CDR3 contains 15 residues. V dropped 0 bases and J dropped 8 bases, with 16 bases sitting between them. Germline V gene data show CDR1 as MNHEY and CDR2 as SVGAGI. The CDR3 coding sequence is TGTGCCAGCAGTTACTCGACGGGTCCTGGGGGGGGCTACACCTTC. Translated, it gives CASSYSTGPGGGYTF.

The chain employs TRBV6-1 and TRBJ1-3, with D perhaps TRBD1 (6 bases). This CDR3 region has 15 residues. The ends were cut back, 6 bases at V and 0 bases at J, with 12 bases in the middle. Germline loops: CDR1 MNHNS, CDR2 SASEGT. CDR3 nucleotide sequence: TGTGCCAGCAGCCTTCAGGGGCTCTCTGGAAACACCATATATTTT. Translation gives CASSLQGLSGNTIYF.